This T cell receptor beta chain was identified in a study of beta chain features in type 1 diabetes. Study results and caveats: Insertion counts at VDJ junctions were lower in type 1 diabetes patients, who also showed more deletions there. PCR might preferentially amplify shorter templates, equally in patients and controls.

Every isolated RNA sample was fully reverse transcribed, so sequencing captured expressed TCRB transcripts. Produced via immunoSEQ multiplex PCR; TCRdb's table is partial and in-frame only. The table records around 280,000 clones, 8% of them present only once. Trimming removed 6 bases from V and 3 bases from J, with 3 bases in between. CDR3 length: 10 amino acids. The germline gives CDR1 DFQATT, CDR2 SNEGSKA (reference sequence). This clone has at least ten counts. Its specificity is not known. Each sorted fraction was over 95% pure. The receptor was isolated from a woman under 30 in good health. The J gene is TRBJ2-1, the V gene TRBV20-1; no reliable D call. The sample comprised central memory CD4+ T cells from blood. CDR3: CSAVYNEQFF. The CDR3 region has the DNA TGCAGTGCGGTCTACAATGAGCAGTTCTTC.